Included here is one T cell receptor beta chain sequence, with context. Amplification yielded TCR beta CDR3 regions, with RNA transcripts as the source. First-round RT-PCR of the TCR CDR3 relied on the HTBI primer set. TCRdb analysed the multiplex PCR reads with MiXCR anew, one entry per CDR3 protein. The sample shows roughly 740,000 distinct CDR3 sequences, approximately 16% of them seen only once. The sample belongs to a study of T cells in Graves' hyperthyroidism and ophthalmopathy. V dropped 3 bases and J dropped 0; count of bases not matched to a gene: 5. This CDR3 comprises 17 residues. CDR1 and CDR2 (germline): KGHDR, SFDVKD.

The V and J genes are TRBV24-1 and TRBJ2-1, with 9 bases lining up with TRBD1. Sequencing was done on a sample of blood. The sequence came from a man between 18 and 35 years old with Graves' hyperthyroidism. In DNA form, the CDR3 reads TGTGCCACCAGTGATGCGACAGGGGGAGGCTCCTACAATGAGCAGTTCTTC. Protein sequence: CATSDATGGGSYNEQFF.